This T cell receptor beta chain was found in a study of blood T cell repertoires in COVID-19. Study in general: Researchers got acute and convalescent COVID-19 samples from the United States, Italy and Spain.

Germline assignment: CDR1 SNHLY and CDR2 FYNNEI. This CDR3 has 15 residues. J lost 3 bases, V lost 5 bases, and 6 bases had no gene match. Here immunoSEQ multiplex PCR was the method, and the copy in TCRdb shows in-frame clones only, minus some. The sample has 150,000 to 200,000 clones; 70% to 90% are singletons. This rearrangement joins TRBV2 to TRBJ2-7; TRBD1 agrees at 11 bases. This sequence was found in a man aged 55-75 years with acute or convalescent COVID-19. The material sequenced was peripheral blood. CDR3 sequence reads: CASSQGGQGGYEQYF. CDR3 nucleotide sequence: TGTGCCAGCAGTCAAGGGGGACAGGGGGGCTACGAGCAGTACTTC.